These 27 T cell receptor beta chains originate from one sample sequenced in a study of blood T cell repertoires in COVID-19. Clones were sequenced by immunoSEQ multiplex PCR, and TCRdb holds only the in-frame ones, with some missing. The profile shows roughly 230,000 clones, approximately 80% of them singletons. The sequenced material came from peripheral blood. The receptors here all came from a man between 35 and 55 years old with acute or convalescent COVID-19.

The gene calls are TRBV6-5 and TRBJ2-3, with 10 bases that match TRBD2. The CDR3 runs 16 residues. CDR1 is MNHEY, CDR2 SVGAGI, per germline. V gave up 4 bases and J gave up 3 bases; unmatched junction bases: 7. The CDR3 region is CASSFASGRRTDTQYF. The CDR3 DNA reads TGTGCCAGCAGTTTCGCTAGCGGGAGACGGACAGATACGCAGTATTTT.

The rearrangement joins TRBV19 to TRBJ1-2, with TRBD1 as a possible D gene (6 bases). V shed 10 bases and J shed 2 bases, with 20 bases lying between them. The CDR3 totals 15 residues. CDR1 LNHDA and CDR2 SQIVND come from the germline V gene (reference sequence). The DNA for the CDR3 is TGTGCCACTGTGGGACGCTCCAGGGGAAACTATGGCTACACCTTC. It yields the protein CATVGRSRGNYGYTF.

The chain's CDR3 is CASSQSGWTGMNTEAFF. The CDR3 DNA follows: TGCGCCAGCAGTCAATCTGGTTGGACGGGGATGAACACTGAAGCTTTCTTT. J is TRBJ1-1 and V is TRBV23-1; D remains ambiguous. TRBV23-1 is flagged as an ORF with uncertain function. V lost 0 bases to trimming and J lost 0 bases, with 14 bases between them. The CDR3 is made up of 17 amino acids.

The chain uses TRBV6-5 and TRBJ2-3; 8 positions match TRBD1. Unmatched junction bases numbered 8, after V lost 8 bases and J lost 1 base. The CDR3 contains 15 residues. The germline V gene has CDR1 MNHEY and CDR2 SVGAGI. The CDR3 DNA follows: TGTGCCAGCCACCGGGACAGGTTTGGCACAGATACGCAGTATTTT. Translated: CASHRDRFGTDTQYF.

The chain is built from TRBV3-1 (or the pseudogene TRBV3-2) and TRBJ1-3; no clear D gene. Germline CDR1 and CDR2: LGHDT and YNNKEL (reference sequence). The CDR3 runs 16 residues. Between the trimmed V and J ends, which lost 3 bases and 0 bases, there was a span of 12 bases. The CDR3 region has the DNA TGTGCCAGCAGCCACCCCCTGGAGCACTCTGGAAACACCATATATTTT. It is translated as CASSHPLEHSGNTIYF.

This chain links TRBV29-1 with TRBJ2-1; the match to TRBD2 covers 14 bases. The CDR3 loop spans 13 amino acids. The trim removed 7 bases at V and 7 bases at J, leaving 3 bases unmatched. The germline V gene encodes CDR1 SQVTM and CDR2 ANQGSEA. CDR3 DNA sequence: TGCAGCGCCGGGACTAGCGGGGGAAATGAGCAGTTCTTC. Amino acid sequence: CSAGTSGGNEQFF.

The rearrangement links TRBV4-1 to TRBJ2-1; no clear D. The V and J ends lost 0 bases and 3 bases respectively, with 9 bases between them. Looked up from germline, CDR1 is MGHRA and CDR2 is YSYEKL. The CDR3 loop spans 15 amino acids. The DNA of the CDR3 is TGCGCCAGCAGCCAAGATCCCGGAGACTACAATGAGCAGTTCTTC. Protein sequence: CASSQDPGDYNEQFF.

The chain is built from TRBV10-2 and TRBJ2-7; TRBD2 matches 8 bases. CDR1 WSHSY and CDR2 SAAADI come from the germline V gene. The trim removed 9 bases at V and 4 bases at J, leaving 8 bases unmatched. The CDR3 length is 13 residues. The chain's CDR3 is CASSYGGGYEQYF. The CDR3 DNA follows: TGCGCCAGTAGCTACGGGGGGGGTTACGAGCAGTACTTC.

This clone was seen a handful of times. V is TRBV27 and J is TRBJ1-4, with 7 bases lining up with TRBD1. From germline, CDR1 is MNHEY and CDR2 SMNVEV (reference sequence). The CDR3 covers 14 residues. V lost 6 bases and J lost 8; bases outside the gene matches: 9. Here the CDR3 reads CASRRRGVGEKLFF. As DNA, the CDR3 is TGTGCCAGCAGACGCAGGGGGGTCGGGGAAAAACTGTTTTTT.

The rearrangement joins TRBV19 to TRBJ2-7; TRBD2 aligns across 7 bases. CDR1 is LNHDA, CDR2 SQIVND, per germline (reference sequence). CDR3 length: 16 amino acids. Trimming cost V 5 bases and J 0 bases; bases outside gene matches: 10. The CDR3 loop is CASSAGSSGNSYEQYF. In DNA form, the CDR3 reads TGTGCCAGTAGTGCGGGATCGAGCGGGAACTCCTACGAGCAGTACTTC. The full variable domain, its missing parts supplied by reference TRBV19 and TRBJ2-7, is DGGITQSPKYLFRKEGQNVTLSCEQNLNHDAMYWYRQDPGQGLRLIYYSQIVNDFQKGDIAEGYSVSREKKESFPLTVTSAQKNPTAFYLCASSAGSSGNSYEQYFGPGTRLTVT.

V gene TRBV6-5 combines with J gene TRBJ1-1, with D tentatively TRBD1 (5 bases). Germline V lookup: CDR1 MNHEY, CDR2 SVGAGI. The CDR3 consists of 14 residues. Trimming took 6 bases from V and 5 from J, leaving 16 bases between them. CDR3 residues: CASRRGARNTEAFF. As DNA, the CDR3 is TGTGCCAGCAGACGCGGGGCTCGAAATACTGAAGCTTTCTTT.

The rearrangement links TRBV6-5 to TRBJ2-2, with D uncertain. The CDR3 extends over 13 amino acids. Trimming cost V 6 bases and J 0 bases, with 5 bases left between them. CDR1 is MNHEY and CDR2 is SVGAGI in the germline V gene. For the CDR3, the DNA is TGTGCCAGCAGGCTACCGAACACCGGGGAGCTGTTTTTT. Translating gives CASRLPNTGELFF.

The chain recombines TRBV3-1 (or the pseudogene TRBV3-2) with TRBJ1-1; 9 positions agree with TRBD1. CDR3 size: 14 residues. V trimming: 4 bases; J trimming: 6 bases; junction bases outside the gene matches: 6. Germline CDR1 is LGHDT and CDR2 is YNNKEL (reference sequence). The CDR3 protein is CASSPQGAKAEAFF. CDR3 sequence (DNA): TGTGCCAGCAGCCCACAGGGGGCTAAGGCTGAAGCTTTCTTT.

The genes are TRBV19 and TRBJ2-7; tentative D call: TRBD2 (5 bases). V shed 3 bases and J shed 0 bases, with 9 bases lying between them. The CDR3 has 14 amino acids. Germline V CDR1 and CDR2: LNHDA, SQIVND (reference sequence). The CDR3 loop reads CASSIRGLSYEQYF. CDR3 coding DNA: TGTGCCAGTAGTATCCGGGGTCTCTCCTACGAGCAGTACTTC. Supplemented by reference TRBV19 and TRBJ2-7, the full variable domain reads DGGITQSPKYLFRKEGQNVTLSCEQNLNHDAMYWYRQDPGQGLRLIYYSQIVNDFQKGDIAEGYSVSREKKESFPLTVTSAQKNPTAFYLCASSIRGLSYEQYFGPGTRLTVT.

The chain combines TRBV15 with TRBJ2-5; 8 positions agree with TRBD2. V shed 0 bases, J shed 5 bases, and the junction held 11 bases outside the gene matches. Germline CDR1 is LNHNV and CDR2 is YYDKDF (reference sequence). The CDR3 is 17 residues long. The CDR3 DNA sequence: TGTGCCACCAGCAGAGATTTGCCCGGGAGGGCCCACGAGACCCAGTACTTC. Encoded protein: CATSRDLPGRAHETQYF.

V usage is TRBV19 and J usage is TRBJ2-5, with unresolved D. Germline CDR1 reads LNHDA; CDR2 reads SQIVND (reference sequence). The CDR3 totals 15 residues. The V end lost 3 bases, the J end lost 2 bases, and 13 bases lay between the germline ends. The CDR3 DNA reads TGTGCCAGTAGTATGATGATTGGAGAACAAGAGACCCAGTACTTC. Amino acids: CASSMMIGEQETQYF.

CDR3 sequence (DNA): TGCGCCAGCAGCCCCCCAGGCAGATCGGCCTACGAGCAGTACTTC. Protein sequence: CASSPPGRSAYEQYF. This rearrangement joins TRBV5-1 to TRBJ2-7; no firm D call. CDR1 is SGHRS, CDR2 YFSETQ, per germline. The CDR3 spans 15 residues. Trimming removed 4 bases from V and 2 bases from J, with 16 bases in between.

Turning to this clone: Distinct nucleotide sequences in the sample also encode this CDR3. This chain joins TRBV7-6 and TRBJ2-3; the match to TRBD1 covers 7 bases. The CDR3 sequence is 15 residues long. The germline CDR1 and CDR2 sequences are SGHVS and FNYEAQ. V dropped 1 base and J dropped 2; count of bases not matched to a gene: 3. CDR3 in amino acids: CASSLVGGSTDTQYF. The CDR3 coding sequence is TGTGCCAGCAGCTTAGTAGGGGGCTCCACAGATACGCAGTATTTT.

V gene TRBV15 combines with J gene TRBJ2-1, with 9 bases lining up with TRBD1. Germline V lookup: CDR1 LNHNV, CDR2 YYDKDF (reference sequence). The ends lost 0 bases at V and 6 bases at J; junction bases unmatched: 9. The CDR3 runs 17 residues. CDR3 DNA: TGTGCCACCAGCAGAGATCTGGGGACAGGGCGTCTCAATGAGCAGTTCTTC. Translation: CATSRDLGTGRLNEQFF.

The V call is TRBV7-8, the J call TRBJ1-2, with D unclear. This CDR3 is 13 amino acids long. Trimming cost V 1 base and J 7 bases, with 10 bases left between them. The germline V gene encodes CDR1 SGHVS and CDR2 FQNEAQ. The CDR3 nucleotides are TGTGCCAGCAGCTTAGGAAGACAAGGTGGCTACACCTTC. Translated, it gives CASSLGRQGGYTF.

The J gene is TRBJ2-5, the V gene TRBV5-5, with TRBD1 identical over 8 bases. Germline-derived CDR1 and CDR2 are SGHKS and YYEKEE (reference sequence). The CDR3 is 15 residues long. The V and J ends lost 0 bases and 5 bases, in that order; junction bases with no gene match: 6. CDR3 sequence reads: CASSLDPQGAETQYF. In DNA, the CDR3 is TGTGCCAGCAGCTTGGACCCGCAGGGGGCTGAGACCCAGTACTTC.

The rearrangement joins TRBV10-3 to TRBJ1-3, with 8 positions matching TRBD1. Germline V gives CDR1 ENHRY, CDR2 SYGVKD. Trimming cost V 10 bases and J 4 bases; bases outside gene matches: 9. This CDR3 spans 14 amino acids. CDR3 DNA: TGTGCCACCCTACCACAGGGGGTAGGAAACACCATATATTTT. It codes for CATLPQGVGNTIYF.

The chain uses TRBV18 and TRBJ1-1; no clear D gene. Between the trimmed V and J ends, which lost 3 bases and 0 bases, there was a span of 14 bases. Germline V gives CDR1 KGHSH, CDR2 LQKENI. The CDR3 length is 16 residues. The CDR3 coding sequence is TGTGCCAGCTCACCTGGCTTTGGAGCCATGAACACTGAAGCTTTCTTT. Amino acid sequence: CASSPGFGAMNTEAFF.

The CDR3 region has the DNA TGCGCCAGCACTTCTAGCGGCCCCTCCTACGAGCAGTACTTC. This sequence encodes CASTSSGPSYEQYF. V usage is TRBV10-2 and J usage is TRBJ2-7; 7 positions match TRBD2. Germline assignment: CDR1 WSHSY and CDR2 SAAADI. The CDR3 loop spans 14 amino acids. Trimming removed 7 bases from V and 0 bases from J; junction bases left unmatched: 6.

The CDR3 here is CASSPRVNLNTEAFF. The DNA of the CDR3 is TGTGCCAGCAGCCCCCGCGTTAATTTGAACACTGAAGCTTTCTTT. The chain joins TRBV9 to TRBJ1-1; no firm D call. CDR3 length equals 15 residues. Germline values: CDR1 SGDLS, CDR2 YYNGEE. Trimming took off 4 bases at V and 0 bases at J, with 13 bases between the two ends.

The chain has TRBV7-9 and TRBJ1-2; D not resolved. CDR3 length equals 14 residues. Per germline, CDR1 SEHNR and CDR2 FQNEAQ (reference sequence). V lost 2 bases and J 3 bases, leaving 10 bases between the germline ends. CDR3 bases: TGTGCCAGCAGCTTAAGCCAGGCAGACTATGGCTACACCTTC. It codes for CASSLSQADYGYTF.

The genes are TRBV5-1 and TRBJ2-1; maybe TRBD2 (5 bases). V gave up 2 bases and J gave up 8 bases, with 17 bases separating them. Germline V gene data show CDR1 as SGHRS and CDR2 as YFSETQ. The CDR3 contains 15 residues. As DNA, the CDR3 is TGCGCCAGCAGCTTTAGTCCCCCGCCGGAGGATGAGCAGTTCTTC. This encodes CASSFSPPPEDEQFF.